This TCR beta chain is drawn from a study of blood T cell repertoires in COVID-19. This CDR3 is 15 amino acids long. CDR1 is LNHNV and CDR2 is YYDKDF in the germline V gene (reference sequence). With 3 bases removed from V and 5 bases from J, the gap between germline ends came to 17 bases. Generated by immunoSEQ multiplex PCR, the TCRdb table keeps only in-frame clones and is missing some. Of 240,000 or so clones listed, around 86% were seen once; the top ten hold 9% to 15%. This clone was seen more than once but under ten times. The sample comprised peripheral blood. J is TRBJ2-7 and V is TRBV15, with TRBD1 as a possible D gene (5 bases). This receptor was obtained from a man aged 80 or over with acute or convalescent COVID-19. Written as DNA, the CDR3 is TGTGCCACCAGCAGGTCACAGGCCTCTCAGGACGAGCAGTACTTC. Translated: CATSRSQASQDEQYF.